The sequence of this T cell receptor (beta chain) was determined in a study of blood T cell repertoires in COVID-19 (dated by TCRdb to the early 2020s). For context, the study as a whole: Samples from collaborators originated in the United States, Italy and Spain and spanned both the acute and convalescent phases of COVID-19. The material from the prospective study consisted of cDNA or gDNA derived from T cells, B-cell-depleted T cells, or PBMCs. Deeply sampled blood TCRbeta repertoires from subjects exposed to, actively infected with, or recovered from COVID-19 were included in the dataset. The repertoires were made available in a free public database intended to serve as a resource for research on the immune response to SARS-CoV-2. Samples were obtained from the ongoing ImmuneRACE study (first 160 participants) and from 1,254 subjects provided by 6 global collaborators. Sample metadata almost always included a de-identified subject ID, COVID-19 status, age in years and sex. Where available, HLA class I and class II types were obtained from metadata supplied by the sample provider rather than from assay-based typing. What the study reported, not specific to this receptor: The quantity of clinical and demographic metadata differed by source and by participant and was supplied without curation.

The immunoSEQ Assay, a bias-controlled multiplex PCR, was used to amplify TCRbeta CDR3 regions from genomic DNA. Under the source paper's analysis protocol: Within the assay, amplification of reference gene primers was used to estimate how many nucleated cells each sample contained. Sequence reads were collapsed and filtered to measure the absolute abundance of every unique TCRbeta CDR3 rearrangement. For each sample, productive Simpson clonality was calculated as the square root of Simpson's diversity index across productive rearrangements. In TCRdb, the immuneACCESS table is reduced to in-frame sequences with V and J assigned. These tables do not hold every clone; where another copy was compared, an unresolved V gene accounts for under half, and the others remain unexplained. For V, J and clone size, that table is used; D and trimming come from the DNA. Across this sample there are approximately 300,000 clones, with 90% seen only once. The ten largest clonotypes hold 2% to 3% of the sample.

The CDR3 contains 17 residues, cysteine and phenylalanine counted. Solely the CDR3 DNA is kept, with 51 bases framed from the first base. Cut back by 3 bases and 7 bases, the V and J ends lie 22 bases apart. The germline V gene (reference sequence) yields SGHNT for CDR1 and YYREEE for CDR2. Enrolling through a virtual design, the prospective study's participants ranged in age from roughly 18 to 95 years and lived across roughly 23 United States geographic areas. To assign participants to cohorts, the prospective study relied on clinical history that participants themselves reported in a screening survey and a study questionnaire. ImmuneRACE Cohort 3 recovered participants were defined by two consecutive negative NP/OP PCR tests, healthcare professional clearance, or symptom resolution. In the prospective study, mobile phlebotomists collected whole blood, serum and a nasopharyngeal or oropharyngeal swab from each participant. Additional blood draws and questionnaires over an approximately two-month period could optionally be provided by prospective study participants. Blood samples from the prospective study were shipped frozen or at room temperature prior to DNA extraction.

As regards this clone: What this receptor recognizes is not known. No clone much larger than this one lies a single base away; base qualities are absent.

The clonotype comes from a man between 60 and 70 years old who had recovered from COVID-19. The rearrangement combines TRBV5-4 with TRBJ1-4; the D gene is not confidently resolved. The sequenced material came from PBMCs or T cells enriched from blood (not recorded which). CDR3 loop: CASSSGPGRGGIEKLFF. DNA sequence: TGTGCCAGCAGCTCCGGACCTGGACGGGGTGGTATTGAAAAACTGTTTTTT.